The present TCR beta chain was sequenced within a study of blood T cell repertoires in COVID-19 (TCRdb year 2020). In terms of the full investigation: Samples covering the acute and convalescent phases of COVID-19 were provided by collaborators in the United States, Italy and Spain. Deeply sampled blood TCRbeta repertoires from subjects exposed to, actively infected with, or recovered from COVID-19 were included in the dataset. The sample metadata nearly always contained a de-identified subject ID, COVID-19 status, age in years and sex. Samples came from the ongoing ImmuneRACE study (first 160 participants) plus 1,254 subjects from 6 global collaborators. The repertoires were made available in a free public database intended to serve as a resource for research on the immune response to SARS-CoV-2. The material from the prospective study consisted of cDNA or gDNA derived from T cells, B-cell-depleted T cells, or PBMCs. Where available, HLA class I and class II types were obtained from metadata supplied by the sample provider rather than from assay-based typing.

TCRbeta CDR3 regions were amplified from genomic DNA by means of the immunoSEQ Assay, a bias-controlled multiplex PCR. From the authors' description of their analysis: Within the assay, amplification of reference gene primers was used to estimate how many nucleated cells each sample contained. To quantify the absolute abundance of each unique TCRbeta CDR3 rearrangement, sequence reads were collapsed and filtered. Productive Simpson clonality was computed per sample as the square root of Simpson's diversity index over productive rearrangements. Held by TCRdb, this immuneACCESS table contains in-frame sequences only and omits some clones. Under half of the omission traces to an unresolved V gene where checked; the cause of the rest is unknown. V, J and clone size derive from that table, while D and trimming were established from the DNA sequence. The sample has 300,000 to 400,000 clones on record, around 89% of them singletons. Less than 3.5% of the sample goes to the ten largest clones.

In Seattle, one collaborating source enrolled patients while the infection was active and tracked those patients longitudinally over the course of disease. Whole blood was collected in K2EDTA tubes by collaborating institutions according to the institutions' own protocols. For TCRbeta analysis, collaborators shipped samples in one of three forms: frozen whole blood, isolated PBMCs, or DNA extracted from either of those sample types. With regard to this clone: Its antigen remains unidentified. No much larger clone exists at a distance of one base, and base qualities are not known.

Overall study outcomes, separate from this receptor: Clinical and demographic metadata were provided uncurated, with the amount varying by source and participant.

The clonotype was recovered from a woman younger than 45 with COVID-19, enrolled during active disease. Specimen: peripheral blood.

The CDR3 region: CASSIGGQMNTEAFF. The DNA is as follows: TGTGCCAGTAGTATAGGGGGGCAGATGAACACTGAAGCTTTCTTT. Here the chain combines TRBV19 and TRBJ1-1; perhaps TRBD1 is the D gene, with 6 bases matching. The CDR3, from cysteine to phenylalanine, totals 15 residues. Just CDR3 DNA is preserved here, 45 bases in frame from base 1. V sheds 1 base and J sheds 0 bases, leaving 9 bases between their ends. The germline V gene (reference sequence) yields LNHDA for CDR1 and SQIVND for CDR2.